This T cell receptor beta chain was captured by sequencing in a study of blood T cell repertoires in COVID-19. Study-level information: Nucleic acid was either cDNA or gDNA, and it came from T cells, B-cell-depleted T cells, or PBMCs.

TCRdb's table, derived via immunoSEQ multiplex PCR, lists solely in-frame clones and lacks some. The sample consists of about 290,000 clones, roughly 86% of them appearing once. Germline assignment: CDR1 LGHNA and CDR2 YNFKEQ. Trimming removed 3 bases from V and 2 bases from J; junction bases left unmatched: 2. The CDR3 totals 16 residues. V and J are TRBV4-2 and TRBJ2-5; 14 bases are shared with TRBD2. The receptor's source is a woman in her twenties or thirties with COVID-19, enrolled during active disease. Sequencing was carried out using peripheral blood. Here the CDR3 reads CASSHRTSGGQETQYF. The CDR3 DNA is TGTGCCAGCAGCCACAGGACTAGCGGGGGGCAAGAGACCCAGTACTTC.